This is a list of T cell receptor beta chains from one sample in a study of response to subunit inactivated influenza vaccine. TCRdb re-called the RT-PCR reads with MiXCR, one entry per CDR3 protein. The sample contains roughly 190,000 distinct CDR3 sequences, 14% of which appear only once. Specimen: CD8+ T cells sorted from PBMCs, collected 5 days after vaccination. These receptor sequences come from a man aged 45 to 65 who received an inactivated influenza vaccine. Each CDR3 is given with its conserved first and last residue. The D gene is left open where the match is weak. Only part of the rows carry a size: once, few, many, or a class if the clone is expanded.

clone_size: few
j_call: TRBJ2-7
d_call: -
v_call: TRBV4-3
cdr3_aa: CASSQEQGPYEQYF
cdr3_nt: TGCGCCAGCAGCCAGGAGCAGGGCCCCTACGAGCAGTACTTC

clone_size: -
j_call: TRBJ2-1
d_call: TRBD2
v_call: TRBV7-2
cdr3_aa: CASSLVSGPYNEQFF
cdr3_nt: TGTGCCAGCAGCCTAGTTAGCGGGCCCTACAATGAGCAGTTCTTC

clone_size: few
j_call: TRBJ2-4
d_call: TRBD2
v_call: TRBV6-2/TRBV6-3
cdr3_aa: CASSYGSQSGRTKNIQYF
cdr3_nt: TGTGCCAGCAGTTACGGATCCCAAAGCGGGAGGACCAAAAACATTCAGTACTTC

clone_size: few
j_call: TRBJ2-7
d_call: -
v_call: TRBV13
cdr3_aa: CASSTYSSVQAHYEQYF
cdr3_nt: TGTGCCAGCAGCACATATTCTTCGGTCCAGGCACACTACGAGCAGTACTTC

clone_size: -
j_call: TRBJ2-3
d_call: TRBD2
v_call: TRBV27
cdr3_aa: CASSSGLAGDNFNTDTQYF
cdr3_nt: TGTGCCAGCAGTTCCGGACTAGCGGGGGATAATTTCAATACAGATACGCAGTATTTT

clone_size: -
j_call: TRBJ1-3
d_call: -
v_call: TRBV28
cdr3_aa: CASTPANSRAIGNTIYF
cdr3_nt: TGTGCCAGCACCCCGGCGAATTCCAGGGCGATTGGAAACACCATATATTTT

clone_size: many
j_call: TRBJ2-1
d_call: TRBD2
v_call: TRBV5-1
cdr3_aa: CASSDMAGVTYNEQFF
cdr3_nt: TGCGCCAGCAGCGATATGGCGGGAGTCACCTACAATGAGCAGTTCTTC

clone_size: -
j_call: TRBJ2-1
d_call: -
v_call: TRBV10-3
cdr3_aa: CAISVEGYNEQFF
cdr3_nt: TGTGCCATCAGTGTTGAAGGTTACAATGAGCAGTTCTTC

clone_size: few
j_call: TRBJ2-1
d_call: -
v_call: TRBV27
cdr3_aa: CASSLQRVSAEQFF
cdr3_nt: TGTGCCAGCAGTTTGCAAAGGGTGTCGGCTGAGCAGTTCTTC

clone_size: few
j_call: TRBJ1-4
d_call: -
v_call: TRBV6-5
cdr3_aa: CASSYSTQGLATNEKLFF
cdr3_nt: TGTGCCAGCAGTTACTCGACGCAGGGGCTTGCAACTAATGAAAAACTGTTTTTT

clone_size: -
j_call: TRBJ2-7
d_call: -
v_call: TRBV12-3/TRBV12-4
cdr3_aa: CASSQRQYEQYF
cdr3_nt: TGTGCCAGCAGTCAGAGACAGTACGAGCAGTACTTC

clone_size: -
j_call: TRBJ1-1
d_call: -
v_call: TRBV7-9
cdr3_aa: CASSPPGSPEAFF
cdr3_nt: TGTGCCAGCAGCCCCCCCGGAAGCCCTGAAGCTTTCTTT

clone_size: few
j_call: TRBJ1-1
d_call: -
v_call: TRBV16
cdr3_aa: CASSQSLRTEAFF
cdr3_nt: TGTGCCAGCAGCCAATCGTTGAGGACTGAAGCTTTCTTT

clone_size: -
j_call: TRBJ2-1
d_call: TRBD2
v_call: TRBV29-1
cdr3_aa: CSAGLAVYNEQFF
cdr3_nt: TGCAGCGCGGGACTAGCGGTCTACAATGAGCAGTTCTTC

clone_size: few
j_call: TRBJ1-5
d_call: TRBD1
v_call: TRBV27
cdr3_aa: CASSLGTGGLQPQHF
cdr3_nt: TGTGCCAGCAGTTTAGGGACAGGGGGCCTTCAGCCCCAGCATTTT

clone_size: many
j_call: TRBJ2-7
d_call: -
v_call: TRBV29-1
cdr3_aa: CSVEVWTDRGGYEQYF
cdr3_nt: TGCAGCGTTGAAGTTTGGACCGACAGGGGAGGGTACGAGCAGTACTTC

clone_size: few
j_call: TRBJ2-1
d_call: -
v_call: TRBV24-1
cdr3_aa: CATSDSGLRNEQFF
cdr3_nt: TGTGCCACCAGTGATTCCGGACTTCGCAATGAGCAGTTCTTC

clone_size: -
j_call: TRBJ2-3
d_call: TRBD2
v_call: TRBV7-2
cdr3_aa: CASSLVALAGDTQYF
cdr3_nt: TGTGCCAGCAGCTTAGTTGCACTAGCGGGGGATACGCAGTATTTT

clone_size: few
j_call: TRBJ2-6
d_call: TRBD1
v_call: TRBV18
cdr3_aa: CASSYWTGLTSSGANVLTF
cdr3_nt: TGTGCCAGCTCATACTGGACAGGGCTCACGAGCTCTGGGGCCAACGTCCTGACTTTC

clone_size: many
j_call: TRBJ2-7
d_call: -
v_call: TRBV20-1
cdr3_aa: CSATGGRDYEQYF
cdr3_nt: TGCAGTGCAACTGGGGGCAGGGACTACGAGCAGTACTTC

clone_size: -
j_call: TRBJ2-5
d_call: TRBD1
v_call: TRBV12-3/TRBV12-4
cdr3_aa: CASSLVLGQGAVISQYF
cdr3_nt: TGTGCCAGCAGTTTAGTCTTAGGTCAGGGGGCGGTGATTTCCCAGTACTTC

clone_size: -
j_call: TRBJ2-1
d_call: TRBD2
v_call: TRBV9
cdr3_aa: CASSVWGSGRNEQFF
cdr3_nt: TGTGCCAGCAGCGTTTGGGGTAGCGGGAGGAATGAGCAGTTCTTC

clone_size: many
j_call: TRBJ2-1
d_call: -
v_call: TRBV12-3/TRBV12-4
cdr3_aa: CASSLEAGPNNEQFF
cdr3_nt: TGTGCCAGCAGTTTAGAGGCAGGGCCCAACAATGAGCAGTTCTTC

clone_size: -
j_call: TRBJ1-4
d_call: -
v_call: TRBV9
cdr3_aa: CASSEVTGSRELFF
cdr3_nt: TGTGCCAGCAGCGAAGTAACGGGCAGCCGGGAACTGTTTTTT

clone_size: few
j_call: TRBJ2-7
d_call: -
v_call: TRBV2
cdr3_aa: CASSAGPGSSFSYEQYF
cdr3_nt: TGTGCCAGCAGTGCGGGACCGGGTAGCAGTTTCTCCTACGAGCAGTACTTC

clone_size: many
j_call: TRBJ2-5
d_call: -
v_call: TRBV12-3/TRBV12-4
cdr3_aa: CASRSSWRGQETQYF
cdr3_nt: TGTGCCAGCAGATCCTCTTGGAGGGGTCAAGAGACCCAGTACTTC

clone_size: few
j_call: TRBJ2-1
d_call: TRBD2
v_call: TRBV3-1
cdr3_aa: CASSQGGPGGRYNEQFF
cdr3_nt: TGTGCCAGCAGCCAAGGGGGTCCGGGGGGAAGGTACAATGAGCAGTTCTTC

clone_size: -
j_call: TRBJ2-1
d_call: TRBD2
v_call: TRBV20-1
cdr3_aa: CSARGATSGSGNEQFF
cdr3_nt: TGCAGTGCTAGAGGTGCGACTAGCGGGAGCGGGAATGAGCAGTTCTTC

clone_size: many
j_call: TRBJ2-5
d_call: -
v_call: TRBV15
cdr3_aa: CATSRDMAQETQYF
cdr3_nt: TGTGCCACCAGCAGAGATATGGCCCAAGAGACCCAGTACTTC

clone_size: few
j_call: TRBJ2-2
d_call: TRBD1
v_call: TRBV27
cdr3_aa: CASKVQGAGELFF
cdr3_nt: TGTGCCAGCAAAGTACAGGGGGCCGGGGAGCTGTTTTTT

clone_size: -
j_call: TRBJ1-5
d_call: -
v_call: TRBV25-1
cdr3_aa: CASSEVGGDNQPQHF
cdr3_nt: TGTGCCAGCAGTGAAGTTGGCGGAGACAATCAGCCCCAGCATTTT

clone_size: many
j_call: TRBJ2-1
d_call: -
v_call: TRBV24-1
cdr3_aa: CATSPGWNEQFF
cdr3_nt: TGTGCCACCAGTCCGGGTTGGAATGAGCAGTTCTTC

clone_size: -
j_call: TRBJ2-3
d_call: -
v_call: TRBV29-1
cdr3_aa: CSVEPLVGAGTDTQYF
cdr3_nt: TGCAGCGTTGAACCCCTGGTGGGAGCTGGCACAGATACGCAGTATTTT

clone_size: -
j_call: TRBJ2-1
d_call: -
v_call: TRBV24-1
cdr3_aa: CATSDYTGGTYNEQFF
cdr3_nt: TGTGCCACCAGTGATTATACGGGGGGCACCTACAATGAGCAGTTCTTC

clone_size: -
j_call: TRBJ1-5
d_call: -
v_call: TRBV27
cdr3_aa: CASSLLGGGQPQHF
cdr3_nt: TGTGCCAGCAGTCTTCTGGGGGGCGGTCAGCCCCAGCATTTT

clone_size: -
j_call: TRBJ2-1
d_call: -
v_call: TRBV11-3
cdr3_aa: CASSPNVATYNEQFF
cdr3_nt: TGTGCCAGCAGCCCTAATGTGGCCACCTACAATGAGCAGTTCTTC

clone_size: few
j_call: TRBJ2-7
d_call: TRBD2
v_call: TRBV6-7
cdr3_aa: CASSYGREASYEQYF
cdr3_nt: TGTGCCAGCAGTTACGGGCGGGAGGCCTCCTACGAGCAGTACTTC

clone_size: few
j_call: TRBJ2-5
d_call: TRBD2
v_call: TRBV10-3
cdr3_aa: CAISELGGSGETQYF
cdr3_nt: TGTGCCATCAGTGAATTAGGCGGGAGTGGAGAGACCCAGTACTTC

clone_size: few
j_call: TRBJ2-5
d_call: -
v_call: TRBV5-1
cdr3_aa: CASSFLPGYQETQYF
cdr3_nt: TGCGCCAGCAGCTTCCTGCCGGGCTACCAAGAGACCCAGTACTTC

clone_size: few
j_call: TRBJ2-1
d_call: -
v_call: TRBV27
cdr3_aa: CASSSLLSGYHNEQFF
cdr3_nt: TGTGCCAGCAGTTCATTATTGTCGGGGTACCACAATGAGCAGTTCTTC

clone_size: -
j_call: TRBJ2-2
d_call: -
v_call: TRBV9
cdr3_aa: CASSVGGVAGELFF
cdr3_nt: TGTGCCAGCAGCGTAGGAGGTGTGGCCGGGGAGCTGTTTTTT

clone_size: many
j_call: TRBJ2-1
d_call: -
v_call: TRBV4-3
cdr3_aa: CASSQDRTGAYNEQFF
cdr3_nt: TGCGCCAGCAGCCAAGATAGAACGGGTGCCTACAATGAGCAGTTCTTC

clone_size: -
j_call: TRBJ2-7
d_call: -
v_call: TRBV5-8
cdr3_aa: CASSWAGTYSYEQYF
cdr3_nt: TGTGCCAGCAGCTGGGCCGGGACTTACTCCTACGAGCAGTACTTC

clone_size: many
j_call: TRBJ1-1
d_call: -
v_call: TRBV4-1
cdr3_aa: CASSQGGMGTEAFF
cdr3_nt: TGCGCCAGCAGCCAAGGTGGGATGGGGACTGAAGCTTTCTTT

clone_size: -
j_call: TRBJ2-1
d_call: TRBD2
v_call: TRBV20-1
cdr3_aa: CSASPGLFYNEQFF
cdr3_nt: TGCAGTGCTAGTCCGGGACTATTCTACAATGAGCAGTTCTTC

clone_size: -
j_call: TRBJ2-5
d_call: -
v_call: TRBV27
cdr3_aa: CASRGAPAATQETQYF
cdr3_nt: TGTGCCAGCAGGGGAGCACCGGCAGCGACCCAAGAGACCCAGTACTTC

clone_size: -
j_call: TRBJ1-1
d_call: -
v_call: TRBV4-1
cdr3_aa: CASSQEKGGATEAFF
cdr3_nt: TGCGCCAGCAGCCAAGAGAAAGGCGGAGCCACTGAAGCTTTCTTT

clone_size: few
j_call: TRBJ1-2
d_call: -
v_call: TRBV27
cdr3_aa: CASSLWQGGGYTF
cdr3_nt: TGTGCCAGCAGTTTATGGCAGGGAGGAGGCTACACCTTC

clone_size: many
j_call: TRBJ2-5
d_call: -
v_call: TRBV12-3/TRBV12-4
cdr3_aa: CASSLLLGQETQYF
cdr3_nt: TGTGCCAGCAGTTTACTATTGGGCCAAGAGACCCAGTACTTC

clone_size: -
j_call: TRBJ2-5
d_call: TRBD1
v_call: TRBV2
cdr3_aa: CALSPTPTGQGAWETQYF
cdr3_nt: TGTGCCCTCAGTCCAACCCCGACAGGGCAGGGGGCTTGGGAGACCCAGTACTTC

clone_size: few
j_call: TRBJ2-3
d_call: -
v_call: TRBV6-5
cdr3_aa: CASSSRLTDTQYF
cdr3_nt: TGTGCCAGCAGTTCCAGACTCACAGATACGCAGTATTTT

clone_size: few
j_call: TRBJ2-7
d_call: TRBD1
v_call: TRBV6-6
cdr3_aa: CASSYGTEYEQYF
cdr3_nt: TGTGCCAGCAGTTACGGGACAGAATACGAGCAGTACTTC

clone_size: few
j_call: TRBJ1-1
d_call: -
v_call: TRBV28
cdr3_aa: CASSLRGRFGTEAFF
cdr3_nt: TGTGCCAGCAGTTTAAGAGGGAGGTTTGGCACTGAAGCTTTCTTT

clone_size: -
j_call: TRBJ2-1
d_call: -
v_call: TRBV29-1
cdr3_aa: CSVGVLSSYNEQFF
cdr3_nt: TGCAGCGTTGGGGTACTCAGCTCCTACAATGAGCAGTTCTTC

clone_size: -
j_call: TRBJ1-1
d_call: TRBD1
v_call: TRBV10-2
cdr3_aa: CASSGTGDEAFF
cdr3_nt: TGCGCCAGCAGTGGGACAGGGGACGAAGCTTTCTTT

clone_size: many
j_call: TRBJ2-2
d_call: -
v_call: TRBV11-2
cdr3_aa: CASSLVGVAGELFF
cdr3_nt: TGTGCCAGCAGCTTAGTAGGGGTGGCCGGGGAGCTGTTTTTT

clone_size: -
j_call: TRBJ2-7
d_call: -
v_call: TRBV29-1
cdr3_aa: CSVEGSANSYEQYF
cdr3_nt: TGCAGCGTTGAAGGTAGCGCAAACTCCTACGAGCAGTACTTC